This is a list of T cell receptor beta chains from one sample in a study of Ad26.COV2.S vaccination and SARS-CoV-2 variants. The table came from immunoSEQ multiplex PCR; TCRdb's copy has only in-frame clones and leaves some out. The repertoire holds approximately 420,000 clones, with more than 85% as singletons. Source: peripheral blood, taken in a trial of Ad26.COV2.S vaccine versus placebo. These TCRs come from a person between 18 and 59 years old who received the Ad26.COV2.S COVID-19 vaccine or a placebo. Both conserved end residues are part of each CDR3. D genes are given only for firm matches. Size is stated for part of the rows, as once, few or many counts, or as a class when the clone is expanded.

v_gene	abundance	j_gene	d_gene	CDR3nt	CDR3aa
TRBV7-2	.	TRBJ1-3	.	TGTGCCAGCAGCATGGGACGGACCCTCTTTGGAAACACCATATATTTT	CASSMGRTLFGNTIYF
TRBV11-2	once	TRBJ1-2	.	TGTGCCAGCAGCTTAGTGGTGGGATCCTATGGCTACACCTTC	CASSLVVGSYGYTF
TRBV30	.	TRBJ1-3	.	TGTGCCTGGAGTGTACTAACGATGTCTGGAAACACCATATATTTT	CAWSVLTMSGNTIYF
TRBV15	.	TRBJ2-7	.	TGTGCCACCAGCAACCCCATTAGGGGGGCCCCGAGCTCCTACGAGCAGTACTTC	CATSNPIRGAPSSYEQYF
TRBV5-4	.	TRBJ1-4	.	TGTGCCAGCAGCTTGGGGGTGTCGAAGGACGCATCTAATGAAAAACTGTTTTTT	CASSLGVSKDASNEKLFF
TRBV6-1	.	TRBJ1-5	TRBD1	TGTGCCAGCAGTGAGGGACAGGACAATCAGCCCCAGCATTTT	CASSEGQDNQPQHF
TRBV4-1	.	TRBJ1-5	TRBD1	TGCGCCAGCAGCTCCGGGACAGGGGTGAGTAGCAATCAGCCCCAGCATTTT	CASSSGTGVSSNQPQHF
TRBV20-1	.	TRBJ1-5	.	TGCAGTGCTAGTGAGGGAAGGTTAGCGCGTCAGCCCCAGCATTTT	CSASEGRLARQPQHF
TRBV4-1	.	TRBJ2-2	.	TGCGCCAGCAGCCAAATGGGGGGGAACACCGGGGAGCTGTTTTTT	CASSQMGGNTGELFF
TRBV11-3	.	TRBJ2-5	TRBD2	TGTGCCAGCAGCTTAGGCACTAGCGGGGGGACTGAGACCCAGTACTTC	CASSLGTSGGTETQYF
TRBV29-1	.	TRBJ1-1	.	TGCAGCGTTGGACACATGAACACTGAAGCTTTCTTT	CSVGHMNTEAFF
TRBV2	.	TRBJ2-6	.	TGTGCCAGCAGCAAGGACCACTTATCTGGGGCCAACGTCCTGACTTTC	CASSKDHLSGANVLTF
TRBV3-1/TRBV3-2	.	TRBJ1-2	.	TGTGCCAGCAGTATGGAGAACTATGGCTACACCTTC	CASSMENYGYTF
TRBV5-6	.	TRBJ2-7	.	TGTGCCAGCAGCTTGGCCGGGATAGGCAGCGAGCAGTACTTC	CASSLAGIGSEQYF
TRBV18	.	TRBJ2-1	.	TGTGCCAGCTCACCGTTTTCACCAAACAATGAGCAGTTCTTC	CASSPFSPNNEQFF
TRBV5-1	.	TRBJ1-2	TRBD1	TGCGCCAGCAGCTTGGACAGGGGAGATGGCTACACCTTC	CASSLDRGDGYTF
TRBV5-4	.	TRBJ2-3	TRBD1	TGTGCCAGCAGCCTAAGGTCGGGACAGGGCACAGATACGCAGTATTTT	CASSLRSGQGTDTQYF
TRBV5-1	.	TRBJ2-2	.	TGCGCCAGCAGCTTCTACCTCGACACCGGGGAGCTGTTTTTT	CASSFYLDTGELFF
TRBV4-1	.	TRBJ2-2	.	TGCGCCAGCAGCCAAGTCGTAGGGGAGCTGTTTTTT	CASSQVVGELFF
TRBV7-2	.	TRBJ1-2	TRBD1	TGTGCCAGCAGCCATGACAGGGCGGGCTATGGCTACACCTTC	CASSHDRAGYGYTF